What follows describes a single T cell receptor beta chain. Assay: immunoSEQ multiplex PCR; the TCRdb copy retains only in-frame clones and omits some. This sample has tens of thousands of clones, with approximately 90% found just once. CDR3 length: 12 residues. Germline loops: CDR1 SQVTM, CDR2 ANQGSEA. The V end lost 5 bases, the J end lost 1 base, and 9 bases lay between the germline ends. The data originate from a study of OX40 agonist ivuxolimab in advanced cancers. The chain has TRBV29-1 and TRBJ2-7, with D perhaps given as TRBD1 or TRBD2 (5 bases each). This sample comprised CD4+ or CD8+ T cells sorted from blood, obtained in a trial of the OX40 agonist ivuxolimab. The sequence derives from an adult with an advanced solid tumor such as melanoma, head and neck, liver or kidney cancer. The CDR3 loop is CSVLGDSYEQYF. Written as DNA, the CDR3 is TGCAGCGTTCTGGGGGATTCCTACGAGCAGTACTTC.